This T cell receptor (beta chain) is drawn from a study of CD8 T cells in ankylosing spondylitis (dated by TCRdb to 2016 to 2017). Notes on the research overall: To find TCR variants linked to disease, the study profiled T cell receptor beta repertoires in ankylosing spondylitis patients and healthy donors. The whole study cohort included 85 to 120 healthy donors and under 30 ankylosing spondylitis patients. Peripheral blood samples were taken, and synovial fluid was additionally collected from ankylosing spondylitis patients.

Sequencing used an Illumina MiSeq. Quantitative 5'-RACE with molecular barcodes was the method used to prepare the TCR beta libraries. The original methods were these. Disease-linked TCR variants were identified with a new computational method built on a probabilistic model of VDJ rearrangement. TCRdb reprocessing: public reads trimmed at Q25 with fastp, clones called with MiXCR, in-frame beta chains kept. Each CDR3 protein appears once, grouped with its most common genes and DNA. What appears here as the V and J calls and clone size reflects TCRdb's work, not the paper's. For this sample the table gives about 18,000 distinct CDR3 sequences, of which 8% to 9% were detected only once. 30% to 45% of the sample belongs to the ten largest clones. In its sample, this clonotype was seen a few times. Its target antigen remains unknown. The record has no base qualities; no much larger clone is one base away.

General study outcomes and caveats: Significant enrichment of the disease-linked clones was reported in matched synovial fluid samples from ankylosing spondylitis patients. Some motif variants were previously reported in synovial fluid and blood of reactive arthritis patients, suggesting common disease-initiation mechanisms. In peripheral blood, the disease-linked clones were found at relatively low frequencies and had a CD8+ phenotype. A TCR beta motif of several highly homologous amino acid variants appeared characteristic of blood from ankylosing spondylitis patients.

V was cut back by 6 bases and J by 6 bases, leaving a gap of 17 bases between them. The CDR3, cysteine through phenylalanine, is 14 amino acids long. The retained sequence is limited to the CDR3, 42 bases, with the frame set at the first base. Based on the germline V gene (reference sequence), the CDR1 and CDR2 sequences are DFQATT and SNEGSKA. Here the chain combines TRBV20-1 and TRBJ1-4; 5 matching bases give a weak D call of TRBD1. Sequencing was performed on blood. The clonotype was recovered from a male donor with ankylosing spondylitis or in good health (not recorded which). The CDR3 protein: CSAEPAQGHEKLFF. Here is the DNA: TGCAGTGCGGAACCTGCCCAGGGTCATGAAAAACTGTTTTTT.